The present TCR beta chain was sequenced within a study of cytomegalovirus exposure and HLA in healthy donors. Some clones are missing from TCRdb's copy, which holds only in-frame ones; the method was immunoSEQ multiplex PCR. The repertoire holds 100,000 to 120,000 clones, with approximately 89% as singletons. Overall study results and limits: 164 TCR beta chains were listed as cytomegalovirus-associated. Despite most TCR sequences being rare, some public TCRs occurred in many donors.

Note on this clone: Its target is not known.

Germline CDR1 reads SEHNR; CDR2 reads FQNEAQ (reference sequence). CDR3 size: 17 residues. V was trimmed by 2 bases and J by 4 bases, leaving 21 bases between them. The donors were part of the validation cohort, which consisted of under 150 subjects and was separate from the first cohort of hundreds of subjects. Sequenced: PBMCs. This chain uses TRBV7-9 with TRBJ2-7; D is perhaps TRBD1 (6 bases). The receptor's source is a woman aged 18-29 years in good health and CMV-seronegative. CDR3 bases: TGTGCCAGCAGCTTAACGAGAATCTCGGACAGACCTTACGAGCAGTACTTC. It codes for CASSLTRISDRPYEQYF.